The sequence of this T cell receptor beta chain was determined in a study of beta chain features in type 1 diabetes. Whole-study findings and limits: Shorter TCRB CDR3s, moderately but significantly so, were found in Type 1 diabetes patients in all four CD4+ subsets.

CD4+ naive, central memory, regulatory and stem cell-like memory subsets were isolated by sorting on CD45RO/CCR7/CD25/CD127/CD95/CD27. The CDR3 loop spans 15 amino acids. Per germline, CDR1 SGHNT and CDR2 YYREEE (reference sequence). Trimming pared 2 bases from V and 0 bases from J, leaving 8 bases between. Isolated RNA was reverse transcribed in full, so expressed TCRB transcripts were sequenced. Naive, central memory and regulatory T cell samples produced a mean of approximately 3.6 million reads. Method: immunoSEQ multiplex PCR; TCRdb's copy keeps in-frame clones and lacks some. Of over 150,000 clones in the sample, about 9.4% were seen once. Worth noting for this clone: Antigen unknown.

The rearrangement joins TRBV5-4 to TRBJ2-2; unclear D gene. The sequence was obtained from a man aged 30 to 39 with type 1 diabetes. Material for sequencing was central memory CD4+ T cells from blood. The CDR3 DNA follows: TGTGCCAGCAGCTTCCGACGGGCGAACACCGGGGAGCTGTTTTTT. Amino acids: CASSFRRANTGELFF.